The 26 T cell receptor beta chains below come from one sample, sequenced in a study of read filtering for tumor transcriptome and immune sequencing. The library was built from about 400 ng RNA with molecular barcoded adaptors for alpha/delta and beta/gamma chains. One entry per CDR3 protein results from TCRdb running MiXCR on the reads. The sample has approximately 6,100 distinct CDR3 sequences; 23% are singletons. What was sequenced was a population of CD138-negative cells sorted from bone marrow. The receptors were sampled from a donor aged 40 or over with multiple myeloma.

This clonotype was seen many times. V and J are TRBV4-1 and TRBJ2-7; 8 nucleotides match TRBD1. V shed 1 base, J shed 5 bases, and the junction held 7 bases outside the gene matches. CDR3 size: 15 residues. CDR1 is MGHRA and CDR2 is YSYEKL in the germline V gene. CDR3: CASSQADRGGDEQYF. The DNA for the CDR3 is TGCGCCAGCAGCCAAGCCGACAGGGGAGGAGACGAGCAGTACTTC.

The chain links TRBV7-2 to TRBJ2-1, with 11 bases fitting TRBD2. Germline CDR1 reads SGHTA; CDR2 reads FQGNSA. This CDR3 has 15 amino acids. J was trimmed by 7 bases and V by 3 bases; bases with no gene match: 5. The CDR3 here is CASSFSGGAINEQFF. The CDR3 region has the DNA TGTGCCAGCAGCTTTAGCGGGGGGGCCATTAATGAGCAGTTCTTC. Filled out from reference TRBV7-2 and TRBJ2-1, the complete variable domain reads GAGVSQSPSNKVTEKGKDVELRCDPISGHTALYWYRQSLGQGLEFLIYFQGNSAPDKSGLPSDRFSAERTGGSVSTLTIQRTQQEDSAVYLCASSFSGGAINEQFFGPGTRLTVL.

This clonotype was picked up a small number of times. The chain joins TRBV19 to TRBJ2-7; 8 bases are shared with TRBD2. Germline trimming cut 1 base from V and 0 bases from J; bases unmatched to any gene: 2. Germline CDR1 and CDR2: LNHDA and SQIVND (reference sequence). This CDR3 has 15 amino acids. The CDR3 coding sequence is TGTGCCAGTAGTATAGCGGGAGGGTCCTCCTACGAGCAGTACTTC. Translating it yields CASSIAGGSSYEQYF. The full variable domain, its missing parts supplied by reference TRBV19 and TRBJ2-7, is DGGITQSPKYLFRKEGQNVTLSCEQNLNHDAMYWYRQDPGQGLRLIYYSQIVNDFQKGDIAEGYSVSREKKESFPLTVTSAQKNPTAFYLCASSIAGGSSYEQYFGPGTRLTVT.

In its sample, this clonotype was seen many times. The J gene is TRBJ1-3, the V gene TRBV7-9; 7 nucleotides match TRBD1. Germline CDR1 is SEHNR and CDR2 is FQNEAQ (reference sequence). The CDR3 has 14 amino acids. The V gene end was trimmed by 3 bases and the J gene end by 2 bases; junction bases not matched to a gene: 1. CDR3 sequence: CASSFGQAGNTIYF. As DNA, the CDR3 is TGTGCCAGCAGCTTCGGACAGGCTGGAAACACCATATATTTT.

This clonotype was counted many times. The chain recombines TRBV20-1 with TRBJ2-5; 11 bases align to TRBD2. Germline V CDR1 and CDR2: DFQATT, SNEGSKA (reference sequence). The CDR3 consists of 16 residues. Trimming took 3 bases from V and 5 from J; bases not matched to a gene: 11. CDR3 nucleotides: TGCAGTGCTAGTTGGGAGCTAGCGGGGGGAGGGGAGACCCAGTACTTC. Protein product: CSASWELAGGGETQYF.

This clonotype is medium-sized by share. The chain uses TRBV9 and TRBJ2-1; 7 positions agree with TRBD2. This CDR3 is 17 amino acids long. Germline V gene data show CDR1 as SGDLS and CDR2 as YYNGEE. V was pared by 4 bases and J by 0 bases, with 10 bases of the junction left unmatched. The CDR3 sequence: CASSPRFGTTSYNEQFF. CDR3 bases: TGTGCCAGCAGCCCTCGGTTCGGGACTACCTCCTACAATGAGCAGTTCTTC.

This clonotype was found many times. CDR3 sequence reads: CASSSGLAPDTQYF. The CDR3 DNA reads TGTGCCAGCAGCTCGGGACTAGCACCAGATACGCAGTATTTT. The chain is built from TRBV7-3 and TRBJ2-3, with TRBD2 matching 9 bases. The length of the CDR3 is 14 residues. Germline-derived CDR1 and CDR2 are SGHTA and FQGTGA. Trimming removed 4 bases from V and 4 bases from J; junction bases left unmatched: 3.

This clonotype was detected only a few times. It may be a read error: a sequence one base away is much more abundant. The chain has TRBV9 and TRBJ2-2; possible D gene TRBD2, 7 bases. Germline V CDR1 and CDR2: SGDLS, YYNGEE. The CDR3 has 15 amino acids. Here the CDR3 reads CASGVRGGVTGELFF. As DNA, the CDR3 is TGTGCCAGCGGCGTAAGGGGGGGAGTAACCGGGGAGCTGTTTTTT.

This clonotype has at least ten counts. This chain links TRBV5-4 with TRBJ2-5; a weak D match, TRBD2 (6 bases). The germline V and J ends were trimmed by 2 bases and 1 base, with 9 bases remaining between them. CDR1 SGHNT and CDR2 YYREEE come from the germline V gene (reference sequence). The CDR3 runs to 14 residues. CDR3 protein: CASSFGGAQETQYF. CDR3 sequence (DNA): TGTGCCAGCAGCTTCGGCGGGGCCCAAGAGACCCAGTACTTC.

Remarks on this clonotype: A much more abundant neighbour one base away suggests this may be a read error. The chain couples TRBV12-3 or TRBV12-4 to TRBJ2-2, with D possibly being TRBD2 (5 bases). The CDR3 length is 15 residues. V dropped 5 bases and J dropped 1 base, with 11 bases sitting between them. CDR3 residues: CASSHERRNTGELFF. In nucleotides, the CDR3 is TGTGCCAGCAGTCATGAGCGGCGGAACACCGGGGAGCTGTTTTTT.

This clonotype was observed at least ten times. The genes are TRBV7-9 and TRBJ2-7; perhaps TRBD2 as D (6 bases). The V gene lost 4 bases and the J gene lost 5 bases, with 15 bases spanning the gap. The CDR3 contains 14 residues. Germline V gene sequence: CDR1 SEHNR, CDR2 FQNEAQ (reference sequence). CDR3 sequence: CASSSPGTPHEQYF. CDR3 DNA: TGTGCCAGCAGCTCCCCAGGGACTCCCCACGAGCAGTACTTC. Looking up the rest from reference TRBV7-9 and TRBJ2-7 gives the full variable domain: DTGVSQNPRHKITKRGQNVTFRCDPISEHNRLYWYRQTLGQGPEFLTYFQNEAQLEKSRLLSDRFSAERPKGSFSTLEIQRTEQGDSAMYLCASSSPGTPHEQYFGPGTRLTVT.

This clonotype was counted a few times. The CDR3 nucleotides are TGCGCCAGCAGTCAATCGCCGGGAGGATCACACACCGGGGAGCTGTTTTTT. Its protein product is CASSQSPGGSHTGELFF. This sequence joins TRBV23-1 and TRBJ2-2, with 7 positions matching TRBD2. TRBV23-1 is filed as an ORF, its function uncertain. V was clipped by 0 bases and J by 3 bases; unmatched bases: 7. The length of the CDR3 is 17 residues.

This clonotype was seen many times. The chain joins TRBV6-6 to TRBJ2-2, with D hard to call. CDR3 length: 14 amino acids. Germline V gene lookup returns CDR1 MNHNY and CDR2 SVGAGI (reference sequence). Trimming pared 6 bases from V and 7 bases from J, leaving 15 bases between. The CDR3 DNA reads as TGTGCCAGCAGCCTGCCTGAAAGAAGCGGGGAGCTGTTTTTT. It translates to CASSLPERSGELFF.

The rearrangement links TRBV7-3 to TRBJ1-1; possible D gene TRBD1, 5 bases. The length of the CDR3 is 14 residues. Germline values: CDR1 SGHTA, CDR2 FQGTGA. V gave up 4 bases and J gave up 8 bases, with 17 bases separating them. Here the CDR3 DNA reads TGTGCCAGCAGCTCTGCAGGGCAAATGACCGAAGCTTTCTTT. Protein product: CASSSAGQMTEAFF. Looking up the rest from reference TRBV7-3 and TRBJ1-1 gives the full variable domain: GAGVSQTPSNKVTEKGKYVELRCDPISGHTALYWYRQSLGQGPEFLIYFQGTGAADDSGLPNDRFFAVRPEGSVSTLKIQRTERGDSAVYLCASSSAGQMTEAFFGQGTRLTVV.

In the case of this clonotype: This likely stems from a read error, as it lies one base from a far larger clone. This rearrangement joins TRBV6-5 to TRBJ2-3, with 9 bases lining up with TRBD2. Germline loops: CDR1 MNHEY, CDR2 SVGAGI. This CDR3 contains 17 residues. CDR3 in DNA: TGTGCCAGCAGTGAAGCGCGATGGGGGACTAGCACAGATACGCGGTATTTT. Protein product: CASSEARWGTSTDTRYF.

This clonotype is labeled large. V usage is TRBV11-2 and J usage is TRBJ2-7; D may be TRBD1 or TRBD2 (5 bases each). V was clipped by 5 bases and J by 5 bases, with 19 bases between them. CDR3 size: 15 residues. Germline CDR1 and CDR2: SGHAT and FQNNGV. The CDR3 region has the DNA TGTGCCAGCAGCCCTTATTATTCGGGACGAAACGAGCAGTACTTC. Its protein is CASSPYYSGRNEQYF. The entire variable domain, with the rest obtained from reference TRBV11-2 and TRBJ2-7, is as follows: EAGVAQSPRYKIIEKRQSVAFWCNPISGHATLYWYQQILGQGPKLLIQFQNNGVVDDSQLPKDRFSAERLKGVDSTLKIQPAKLEDSAVYLCASSPYYSGRNEQYFGPGTRLTVT.

This clonotype was seen many times. The V and J genes are TRBV28 and TRBJ1-4; D possibly corresponds to TRBD1 (5 bases). With 9 bases removed from V and 7 bases from J, the gap between germline ends came to 15 bases. CDR3 length equals 13 residues. Germline CDR1 reads MDHEN; CDR2 reads SYDVKM. CDR3 in DNA: TGTGCCAGTAGGGACCGCAGGAGTGAAAAACTGTTTTTT. It yields the protein CASRDRRSEKLFF.

This clonotype was detected only a few times. At one of its ends the junction is not consistent with the germline gene, which may arise from a read error. The chain combines TRBV13 with TRBJ1-1; D is undetermined. Germline CDR1 and CDR2: PRHDT and FYEKMQ (reference sequence). The CDR3 has 13 residues. The CDR3 is CASSLYRGTVAFF. For the CDR3, the DNA is TGTGCCAGCAGCTTGTATAGAGGCACTGTAGCTTTCTTT.

This clonotype was detected ten times or more. CDR3 coding DNA: TGTGCCAGCAGCTCCACCGACAGGGGGCTCAATGAAGCTTTCTTT. Translation gives CASSSTDRGLNEAFF. This rearrangement joins TRBV7-2 to TRBJ1-1; TRBD1 agrees at 10 bases. Germline-derived CDR1 and CDR2 are SGHTA and FQGNSA. J lost 7 bases, V lost 4 bases, and 9 bases had no gene match. The CDR3 has 15 residues.

Turning to this clonotype: This sequence may be a read error, since a much larger clone differs from it by one base. The chain uses TRBV9 and TRBJ2-7, with D possibly TRBD2 on 5 matching bases. Germline assignment: CDR1 SGDLS and CDR2 YYNGEE. V dropped 4 bases and J dropped 8 bases, with 16 bases sitting between them. The CDR3 has 13 amino acids. The CDR3 DNA sequence: TGTGCCAGCAGCCCCGGACTGTTGGTCAAGCAGTACTTC. This encodes CASSPGLLVKQYF.

This clonotype was seen at least ten times. The chain links TRBV10-3 to TRBJ2-7, with 7 bases that match TRBD1. The CDR3 contains 13 residues. The V segment lost 10 bases and the J segment 3 bases; nucleotides outside the gene matches: 9. Germline V gives CDR1 ENHRY, CDR2 SYGVKD. As DNA, the CDR3 is TGTGCCAGCGAAGGACAGGAGAGCTACGAGCAGTACTTC. This translates into CASEGQESYEQYF.

This clonotype has a count of ten or more. The chain combines TRBV27 with TRBJ1-1, with D possibly TRBD1 on 5 matching bases. Germline V gene lookup returns CDR1 MNHEY and CDR2 SMNVEV (reference sequence). The ends were cut back, 0 bases at V and 4 bases at J, with 21 bases in the middle. The CDR3 sequence is 18 residues long. CDR3 amino acids: CASSLSFRARPVGTEAFF. CDR3 DNA sequence: TGTGCCAGCAGTTTATCGTTCAGGGCCCGACCTGTGGGCACTGAAGCTTTCTTT.

V gene TRBV18 combines with J gene TRBJ1-5; D is undetermined. The CDR3 extends over 14 amino acids. The V gene's germline CDR1 is KGHSH and CDR2 LQKENI. V was trimmed by 3 bases and J by 6 bases, leaving 12 bases between them. DNA of the CDR3: TGTGCCAGCTCACCCGCGGGGAGCTGTCAGCCCCAGCATTTT. Its translation: CASSPAGSCQPQHF.

Many counts were recorded for this clonotype. The chain carries TRBV4-3 and TRBJ2-1, with TRBD1 matching 10 bases. The germline V gene has CDR1 LGHNA and CDR2 YSLEER. The CDR3 runs to 15 residues. Losses at the gene ends were 5 bases for V and 6 bases for J; bases not matched to a gene: 7. The CDR3 bases are TGCGCCAGCAGCTACGGGACAGGGGAGGTCAATGAGCAGTTCTTC. Its translation: CASSYGTGEVNEQFF.

This clonotype was counted at least ten times. V and J are TRBV29-1 and TRBJ2-6; D gene uncertain. Germline values: CDR1 SQVTM, CDR2 ANQGSEA. The V end lost 3 bases, the J end lost 0 bases, and 9 bases lay between the germline ends. The CDR3 extends over 15 amino acids. The chain's CDR3 is CSVEAGSSGANVLTF. CDR3 sequence (DNA): TGCAGCGTTGAGGCAGGTAGCTCTGGGGCCAACGTCCTGACTTTC.

Ten or more counts support this clonotype. The CDR3 loop is CASSQTGESPLHF. The CDR3 DNA sequence: TGTGCCAGCAGCCAAACAGGGGAATCACCCCTCCACTTT. The chain uses TRBV7-9 and TRBJ1-6; the match to TRBD1 covers 7 bases. V lost 5 bases to trimming and J lost 10 bases; unmatched junction nucleotides: 5. There are 13 residues in the CDR3. CDR1 SEHNR and CDR2 FQNEAQ come from the germline V gene (reference sequence).